This passage covers 6 T cell receptor beta chains from one sample sequenced in a study of T-cell memory formation after mild COVID-19. TCRdb reanalysed the 5' RACE reads using MiXCR and keeps one entry per CDR3 protein. The sample includes under 550,000 distinct CDR3 sequences, about 20% of them seen just once. The sample comprised PBMCs or a T cell subset sorted from them (not recorded which). These receptors were taken from an adult woman who had mild COVID-19 (a few samples of this study predate the infection). Cell type and time point are not known.

This clonotype was recorded a few times. V is TRBV5-4 and J is TRBJ1-1; D is uncertain. CDR3 length: 15 amino acids. V lost 0 bases and J 5 bases, leaving 14 bases between the germline ends. Germline V gene sequence: CDR1 SGHNT, CDR2 YYREEE (reference sequence). The CDR3 DNA sequence: TGTGCCAGCAGCTTGGACGGCAGTAGTTGGACTGAAGCTTTCTTT. Amino acid sequence: CASSLDGSSWTEAFF.

This clonotype was picked up many times. V and J are TRBV12-3 or TRBV12-4 and TRBJ2-1; 8 positions match TRBD2. The V segment lost 0 bases and the J segment 6 bases; nucleotides outside the gene matches: 4. This CDR3 region has 15 residues. CDR3 nucleotides: TGTGCCAGCAGTTTAGCTGTCGGGAGGGTCAATGAGCAGTTCTTC. Residues: CASSLAVGRVNEQFF.

The rearrangement uses TRBV19 and TRBJ2-3; D might be TRBD1 or TRBD2, each matching 5 bases. CDR1 is LNHDA, CDR2 SQIVND, per germline (reference sequence). This CDR3 has 17 amino acids. Trimming took 0 bases from V and 2 from J, leaving 15 bases between them. This chain's CDR3 is CASSIDVGTDITDTQYF. CDR3 coding DNA: TGTGCCAGTAGTATAGATGTGGGGACGGATATCACAGATACGCAGTATTTT.

The chain joins TRBV4-1 to TRBJ1-3, with 9 bases that match TRBD1. CDR3 length equals 16 residues. Germline CDR1 and CDR2: MGHRA and YSYEKL. The V gene end was trimmed by 1 base and the J gene end by 2 bases; junction bases not matched to a gene: 3. Here the CDR3 DNA reads TGCGCCAGCAGCCAAGTGACAGGGGGACCTGGAAACACCATATATTTT. Residues: CASSQVTGGPGNTIYF.

V usage is TRBV30 and J usage is TRBJ2-5; TRBD2 matches 7 bases. V trimming: 4 bases; J trimming: 5 bases; junction bases outside the gene matches: 10. Germline assignment: CDR1 GTSNPN and CDR2 SVGIG (reference sequence). The CDR3 consists of 14 residues. CDR3 in amino acids: CAWTLSGLGETQYF. CDR3 coding DNA: TGTGCCTGGACCCTTAGCGGGCTGGGGGAGACCCAGTACTTC.

The chain joins TRBV10-3 to TRBJ1-1; TRBD1 might be the D (5 bases). The germline gives CDR1 ENHRY, CDR2 SYGVKD. V was trimmed by 6 bases and J by 4 bases, leaving 39 bases between them. The CDR3 has 22 residues. DNA of the CDR3: TGTGCCATCAGACTACATCCGGGACGAATTCCTGCGGCCTTAGATCGGAGCACTGAAGCTTTCTTT. Its protein product is CAIRLHPGRIPAALDRSTEAFF.